The 21 T cell receptor beta chains below all came from one sample that was sequenced in a study of T cell responses to AZD1222 COVID-19 vaccine. Clones were read by immunoSEQ multiplex PCR, and TCRdb kept only the in-frame ones, dropping some. The repertoire holds roughly 150,000 clones, with approximately 92% as singletons. The sample consisted of peripheral blood, taken on day 0 of AZD1222 vaccination. These receptor sequences come from an adult in good health.

The CDR3 DNA reads as TGTGCCAGCAGCTTGGCCTCGGGGTTAGCTAATGAAAAACTGTTTTTT. Encoded protein: CASSLASGLANEKLFF. V and J are TRBV5-6 and TRBJ1-4; the D is unclear. Deletions cut 0 bases from V and 3 bases from J, with 12 bases between. The germline CDR1 and CDR2 sequences are SGHDT and YYEEEE. The CDR3 spans 16 residues. Combining the CDR3 with reference TRBV5-6 and TRBJ1-4 gives the whole variable domain DAGVTQSPTHLIKTRGQQVTLRCSPKSGHDTVSWYQQALGQGPQFIFQYYEEEERQRGNFPDRFSGHQFPNYSSELNVNALLLGDSALYLCASSLASGLANEKLFFGSGTQLSVL.

This clone has a single count. The chain joins TRBV4-1 to TRBJ2-7, with unresolved D. The germline CDR1 and CDR2 sequences are MGHRA and YSYEKL. V was trimmed by 4 bases and J by 2 bases, leaving 15 bases between them. CDR3 length: 15 amino acids. For the CDR3, the DNA is TGCGCCAGCAGCCTAGGGTCGCTTACGACCTACGAGCAGTACTTC. This sequence encodes CASSLGSLTTYEQYF.

The chain links TRBV9 to TRBJ1-6; D is undetermined. Germline-derived CDR1 and CDR2 are SGDLS and YYNGEE. The CDR3 covers 13 residues. V lost 1 base and J 6 bases, leaving 5 bases between the germline ends. The CDR3 sequence: CASSVHPNSPLHF. In DNA, the CDR3 is TGTGCCAGCAGCGTACATCCTAATTCACCCCTCCACTTT.

V is TRBV7-3 and J is TRBJ2-1; tentatively, D is TRBD1 (5 bases). The CDR3 has 15 residues. In germline, CDR1 is SGHTA, CDR2 FQGTGA. Trimming removed 8 bases from V and 1 base from J, with 15 bases in between. The CDR3 nucleotides are TGTGCCAGCGGATCTGGGAAGGGGTCCTACAATGAGCAGTTCTTC. This translates into CASGSGKGSYNEQFF.

The V call is TRBV20-1, the J call TRBJ2-7; 7 bases map to TRBD1. Germline CDR1 and CDR2: DFQATT and SNEGSKA (reference sequence). The CDR3 runs 11 residues. Losses at the gene ends were 3 bases for V and 6 bases for J; bases not matched to a gene: 2. The DNA of the CDR3 is TGCAGTGCTAGGGACAGGCCCGAGCAGTACTTC. It translates to CSARDRPEQYF.

The chain couples TRBV5-6 to TRBJ1-2, with unresolved D. The V gene lost 4 bases and the J gene lost 4 bases, with 14 bases spanning the gap. The germline gives CDR1 SGHDT, CDR2 YYEEEE. The CDR3 consists of 14 residues. DNA of the CDR3: TGTGCCAGCAGCCCCCGCCGTTACCCCTATGGCTACACCTTC. This gives the protein CASSPRRYPYGYTF. Full variable domain (rest looked up from reference TRBV5-6 and TRBJ1-2): DAGVTQSPTHLIKTRGQQVTLRCSPKSGHDTVSWYQQALGQGPQFIFQYYEEEERQRGNFPDRFSGHQFPNYSSELNVNALLLGDSALYLCASSPRRYPYGYTFGSGTRLTVV.

V is TRBV6-5 and J is TRBJ1-3; D may be TRBD1 (6 bases). Germline values: CDR1 MNHEY, CDR2 SVGAGI. V was cut by 0 bases and J by 3 bases, with 9 bases left in between. The CDR3 is 15 residues long. The CDR3 DNA follows: TGTGCCAGCAGTTACTCCGGCAGGGGTGGAAACACCATATATTTT. It specifies CASSYSGRGGNTIYF.

The chain recombines TRBV21-1 with TRBJ2-7; the table's D gene call, TRBD1, was not cross checked with the DNA. TRBV21-1 is a known pseudogene. The length of the CDR3 is 16 residues. The CDR3 loop reads CASSTTTGQGFYEQYF. CDR3 sequence (DNA): TGTGCCAGCAGCACTACCACGGGACAGGGCTTTTACGAGCAGTACTTC.

This rearrangement joins TRBV18 to TRBJ2-7, with a possible D match to TRBD1 (6 bases). This CDR3 has 14 amino acids. The germline CDR1 and CDR2 sequences are KGHSH and LQKENI. V was clipped by 4 bases and J by 4 bases, with 14 bases between them. The CDR3 is CASSRVLQGYEQYF. As DNA, the CDR3 is TGTGCCAGCTCACGGGTACTACAGGGTTACGAGCAGTACTTC.

V gene TRBV7-3 combines with J gene TRBJ2-1; D might be TRBD2 (5 bases). The CDR3 runs 15 residues. Per the germline V gene, CDR1 is SGHTA and CDR2 is FQGTGA. V was trimmed by 3 bases and J by 0 bases, leaving 9 bases between them. The CDR3 here is CASSLSGGSYNEQFF. The DNA for the CDR3 is TGTGCCAGCAGCTTGAGCGGAGGCTCCTACAATGAGCAGTTCTTC. Variable domain in full (rest from reference TRBV7-3 and TRBJ2-1): GAGVSQTPSNKVTEKGKYVELRCDPISGHTALYWYRQSLGQGPEFLIYFQGTGAADDSGLPNDRFFAVRPEGSVSTLKIQRTERGDSAVYLCASSLSGGSYNEQFFGPGTRLTVL.

The chain joins TRBV4-1 to TRBJ2-1, with D maybe TRBD1 (5 bases). Trimming took off 2 bases at V and 5 bases at J, with 13 bases between the two ends. The CDR3 covers 15 residues. CDR1 and CDR2 (germline): MGHRA, YSYEKL. CDR3 coding DNA: TGCGCCAGCAGCCAACCGAGGACATTCCACAATGAGCAGTTCTTC. Translation gives CASSQPRTFHNEQFF.

The chain links TRBV3-1 (or the pseudogene TRBV3-2) to TRBJ2-5, with TRBD2 identical over 11 bases. The germline gives CDR1 LGHDT, CDR2 YNNKEL (reference sequence). CDR3 length: 15 amino acids. The V gene end was trimmed by 4 bases and the J gene end by 1 base; junction bases not matched to a gene: 2. CDR3 loop: CASSLLAGAQETQYF. The CDR3 coding sequence is TGTGCCAGCAGCCTACTAGCGGGGGCCCAAGAGACCCAGTACTTC.

The CDR3 reads CASSLDGGNGYTF. The CDR3 DNA reads TGCGCCAGCAGCTTGGACGGTGGGAATGGCTACACCTTC. The gene calls are TRBV5-1 and TRBJ1-2; D remains ambiguous. Germline V lookup: CDR1 SGHRS, CDR2 YFSETQ. With 0 bases removed from V and 6 bases from J, the gap between germline ends came to 9 bases. CDR3 size: 13 residues. Combining the CDR3 with reference TRBV5-1 and TRBJ1-2 gives the whole variable domain KAGVTQTPRYLIKTRGQQVTLSCSPISGHRSVSWYQQTPGQGLQFLFEYFSETQRNKGNFPGRFSGRQFSNSRSEMNVSTLELGDSALYLCASSLDGGNGYTFGSGTRLTVV.

The chain recombines TRBV6-1 with TRBJ1-4, with 7 bases aligning to TRBD1. Germline lookup yields CDR1 MNHNS and CDR2 SASEGT. The CDR3 extends over 15 amino acids. V dropped 2 bases and J dropped 8; count of bases not matched to a gene: 8. CDR3: CASSEHQGVGEKLFF. The CDR3 DNA is TGTGCCAGCAGTGAACATCAGGGGGTTGGAGAAAAACTGTTTTTT.

This clone has more than one count but fewer than ten. The chain combines TRBV7-3 with TRBJ2-7; 8 bases fit TRBD2. Germline values: CDR1 SGHTA, CDR2 FQGTGA. J gave up 6 bases and V 5 bases, and 9 bases lay outside the gene matches. The CDR3 totals 14 residues. CDR3 protein: CASSPGTRTGEQYF. The CDR3 nucleotides read TGTGCCAGCAGCCCCGGGACTAGGACGGGCGAGCAGTACTTC.

The chain links TRBV3-1 (or the pseudogene TRBV3-2) to TRBJ2-2; TRBD2 might be the D (5 bases). Deletions cut 7 bases from V and 5 bases from J, with 11 bases between. Germline loops: CDR1 LGHDT, CDR2 YNNKEL (reference sequence). This CDR3 has 13 residues. CDR3 in DNA: TGTGCCAGCACTTTGGAGGATACCGGGGAGCTGTTTTTT. Encoded protein: CASTLEDTGELFF.

The chain links TRBV7-2 to TRBJ1-5; D unresolved. Germline CDR1 is SGHTA and CDR2 is FQGNSA. This CDR3 has 15 residues. V lost 1 base to trimming and J lost 2 bases, with 9 bases between them. The CDR3 loop reads CASSLVVAGNQPQHF. In DNA, the CDR3 is TGTGCCAGCAGCTTAGTAGTAGCGGGCAATCAGCCCCAGCATTTT.

This clone has just a few counts. The chain carries TRBV23-1 and TRBJ1-6; tentative D call: TRBD1 (6 bases). TRBV23-1 falls under the ORF class, with uncertain function. V lost 4 bases, J lost 7 bases, and 11 bases lay in between. The CDR3 sequence is 14 residues long. This CDR3 is CASSLGQGNSPLHF. The DNA for the CDR3 is TGCGCCAGCAGTCTGGGACAAGGGAATTCACCCCTCCACTTT.

This clone has a single count. V usage is TRBV3-1 (or the pseudogene TRBV3-2) and J usage is TRBJ1-1; TRBD1 agrees at 7 bases. This CDR3 has 17 residues. V lost 0 bases to trimming and J lost 2 bases; unmatched junction nucleotides: 9. The germline gives CDR1 LGHDT, CDR2 YNNKEL (reference sequence). CDR3 sequence (DNA): TGTGCCAGCAGCCAAGAATTCTGGGCAGGGGGTAACACTGAAGCTTTCTTT. Amino acid sequence: CASSQEFWAGGNTEAFF.

This clone has only one observation. This chain links TRBV4-1 with TRBJ2-7; maybe TRBD1 (5 bases). Trimming left V 8 bases short and J 0 bases short, with 8 bases between. The CDR3 length is 12 residues. Germline values: CDR1 MGHRA, CDR2 YSYEKL. DNA for the CDR3: TGCGCCAGCCGACAGATCTCCTACGAGCAGTACTTC. The encoded protein is CASRQISYEQYF.

This clone was seen once. V usage is TRBV5-1 and J usage is TRBJ2-7; the D gene could be TRBD1 or TRBD2 (5 bases each). The CDR3 contains 15 residues. Trimming left V 0 bases short and J 2 bases short, with 12 bases between. Germline CDR1 is SGHRS and CDR2 is YFSETQ. CDR3 bases: TGCGCCAGCAGCTTGGCCGGGGCGGCTCCCTACGAGCAGTACTTC. Protein product: CASSLAGAAPYEQYF.